A single sample is the source of the 3 T cell receptor beta chains below, sequenced in a study of molecular identifiers for immune sequencing clone quantification. TCRdb called the PCR reads again in MiXCR, with one record for every CDR3 protein. The sample holds about 300,000 distinct CDR3 sequences, roughly 23% seen once. Sequencing used naive CD8+ T cells from blood, with Jurkat cell RNA spiked in. Subset defined: FACS-sorted CD8+CD4-CCR7+CD45RA+ naive T cells. These receptors were taken from a human donor in good health. Some libraries in this study had Jurkat cell RNA spiked in.

With respect to this clonotype: This may stem from a read error, because a much larger clone lies one nucleotide away. The rearrangement uses TRBV12-3 or TRBV12-4 and TRBJ2-3; 9 bases agree with TRBD2. CDR3 length equals 15 residues. The CDR3 DNA follows: TGTGCCAGCAGCTTTAGCGGGAGCTACACAGATACGCGGTATTTT. It translates to CASSFSGSYTDTRYF.

The rearrangement links TRBV19 to TRBJ1-5, with D uncertain. The germline V and J ends were trimmed by 7 bases and 7 bases, with 29 bases remaining between them. In germline, CDR1 is LNHDA, CDR2 SQIVND (reference sequence). This CDR3 has 18 amino acids. The DNA of the CDR3 is TGTGCCAGTACCCCGACCCGTTATTTAGGGCAGCTGCGGCAGCCCCAGCATTTT. It is translated as CASTPTRYLGQLRQPQHF.

The V gene is TRBV27, the J gene TRBJ2-3, with D possibly being TRBD1 (6 bases). The CDR3 covers 15 residues. Between the trimmed V and J ends, which lost 3 bases and 6 bases, there was a span of 16 bases. From germline, CDR1 is MNHEY and CDR2 SMNVEV (reference sequence). CDR3 in amino acids: CASSFFPQGSDTQYF. The CDR3 nucleotides are TGTGCCAGCAGTTTCTTCCCGCAGGGGTCCGATACGCAGTATTTT.